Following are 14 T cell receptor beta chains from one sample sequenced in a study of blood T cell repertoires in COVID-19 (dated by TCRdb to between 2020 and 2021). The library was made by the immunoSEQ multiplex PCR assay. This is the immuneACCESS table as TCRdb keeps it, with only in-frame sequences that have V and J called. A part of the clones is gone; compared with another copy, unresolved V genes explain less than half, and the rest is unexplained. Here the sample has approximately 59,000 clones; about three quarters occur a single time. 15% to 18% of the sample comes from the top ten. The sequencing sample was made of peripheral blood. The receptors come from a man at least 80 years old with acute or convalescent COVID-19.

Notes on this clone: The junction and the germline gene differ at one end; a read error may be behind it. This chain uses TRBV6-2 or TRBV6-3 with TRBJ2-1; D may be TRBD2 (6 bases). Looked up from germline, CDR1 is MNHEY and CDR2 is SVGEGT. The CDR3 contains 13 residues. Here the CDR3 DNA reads TGTGCCAGCAGCAGGGACTCCAACAATGAGCAGTTCTTC. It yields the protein CASSRDSNNEQFF.

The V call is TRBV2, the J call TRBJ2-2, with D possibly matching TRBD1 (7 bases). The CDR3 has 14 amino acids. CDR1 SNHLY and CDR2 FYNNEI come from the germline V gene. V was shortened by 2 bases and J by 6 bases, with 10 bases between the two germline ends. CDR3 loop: CASSEQGGAGELFF. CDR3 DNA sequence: TGTGCCAGCAGTGAACAGGGGGGTGCCGGGGAGCTGTTTTTT.

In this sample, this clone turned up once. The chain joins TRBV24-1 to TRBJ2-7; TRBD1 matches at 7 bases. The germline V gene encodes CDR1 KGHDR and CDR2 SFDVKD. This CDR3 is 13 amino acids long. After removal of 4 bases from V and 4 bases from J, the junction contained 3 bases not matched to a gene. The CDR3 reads CATSEGTAYEQYF. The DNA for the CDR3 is TGTGCCACCAGTGAGGGGACAGCTTACGAGCAGTACTTC.

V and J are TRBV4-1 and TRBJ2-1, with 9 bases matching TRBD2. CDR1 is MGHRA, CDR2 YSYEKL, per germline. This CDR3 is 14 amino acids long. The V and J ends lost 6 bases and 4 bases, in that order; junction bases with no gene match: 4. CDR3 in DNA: TGCGCCAGCAGGGCTAGCGGGATTTACAATGAGCAGTTCTTC. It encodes CASRASGIYNEQFF.

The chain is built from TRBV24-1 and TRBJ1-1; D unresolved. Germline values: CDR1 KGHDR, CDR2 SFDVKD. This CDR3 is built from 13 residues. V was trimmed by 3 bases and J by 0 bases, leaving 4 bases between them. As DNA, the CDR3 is TGTGCCACCAGTGATGCGGTGAACACTGAAGCTTTCTTT. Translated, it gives CATSDAVNTEAFF.

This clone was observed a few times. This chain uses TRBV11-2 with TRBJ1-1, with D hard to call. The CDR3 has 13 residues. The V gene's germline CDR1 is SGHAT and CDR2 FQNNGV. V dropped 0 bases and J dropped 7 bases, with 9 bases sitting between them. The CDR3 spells CASSLERGIEAFF. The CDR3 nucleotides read TGTGCCAGCAGCTTAGAAAGAGGAATTGAAGCTTTCTTT.

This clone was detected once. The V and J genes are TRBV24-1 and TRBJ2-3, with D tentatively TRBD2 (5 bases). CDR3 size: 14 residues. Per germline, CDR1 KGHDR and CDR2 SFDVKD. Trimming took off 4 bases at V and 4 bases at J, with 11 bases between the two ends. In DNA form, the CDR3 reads TGTGCCACCAGTGACCCTGGACTGGCAGATACGCAGTATTTT. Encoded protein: CATSDPGLADTQYF.

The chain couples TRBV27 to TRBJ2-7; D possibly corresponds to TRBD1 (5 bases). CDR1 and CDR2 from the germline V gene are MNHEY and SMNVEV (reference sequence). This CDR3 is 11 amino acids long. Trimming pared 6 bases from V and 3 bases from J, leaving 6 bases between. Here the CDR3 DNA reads TGTGCCAGCAGAGGGGACTACGAGCAGTACTTC. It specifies CASRGDYEQYF.

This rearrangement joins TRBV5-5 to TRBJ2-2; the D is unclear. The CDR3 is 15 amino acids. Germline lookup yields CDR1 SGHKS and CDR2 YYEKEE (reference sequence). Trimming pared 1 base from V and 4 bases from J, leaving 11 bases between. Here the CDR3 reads CASSLQISRTGELFF. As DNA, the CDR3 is TGTGCCAGCAGCTTGCAGATATCCCGCACCGGGGAGCTGTTTTTT.

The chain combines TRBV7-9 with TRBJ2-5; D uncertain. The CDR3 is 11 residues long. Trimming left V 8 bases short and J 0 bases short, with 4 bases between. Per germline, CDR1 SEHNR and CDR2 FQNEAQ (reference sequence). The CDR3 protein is CASPDQETQYF. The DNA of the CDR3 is TGTGCCAGCCCGGACCAAGAGACCCAGTACTTC.

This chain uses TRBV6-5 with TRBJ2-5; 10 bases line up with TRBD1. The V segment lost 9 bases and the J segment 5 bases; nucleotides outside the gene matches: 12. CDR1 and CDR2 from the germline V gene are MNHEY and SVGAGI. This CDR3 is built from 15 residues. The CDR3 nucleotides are TGTGCCAGGAGGACGGGACAGGGGCGCGAGGAGACCCAGTACTTC. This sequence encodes CARRTGQGREETQYF.

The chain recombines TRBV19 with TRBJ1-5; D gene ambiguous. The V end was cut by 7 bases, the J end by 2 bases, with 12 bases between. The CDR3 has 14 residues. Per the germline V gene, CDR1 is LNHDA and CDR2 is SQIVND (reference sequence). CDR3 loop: CASTGGNGNQPQHF. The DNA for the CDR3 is TGTGCCAGTACTGGAGGGAACGGCAATCAGCCCCAGCATTTT.

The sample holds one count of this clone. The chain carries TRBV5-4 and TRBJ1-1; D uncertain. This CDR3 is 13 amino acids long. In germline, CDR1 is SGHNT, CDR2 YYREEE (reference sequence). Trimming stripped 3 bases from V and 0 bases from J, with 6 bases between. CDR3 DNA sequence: TGTGCCAGCAGCTCCCTATTGAACACTGAAGCTTTCTTT. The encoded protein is CASSSLLNTEAFF.

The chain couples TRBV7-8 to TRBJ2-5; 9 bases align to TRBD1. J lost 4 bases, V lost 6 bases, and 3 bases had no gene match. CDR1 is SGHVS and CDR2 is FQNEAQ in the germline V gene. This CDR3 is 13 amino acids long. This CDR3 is CASRQDRGETQYF. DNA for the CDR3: TGTGCCAGCAGACAGGACAGGGGAGAGACCCAGTACTTC.